This TCR beta chain was sequenced for a study of T cell responses to AZD1222 COVID-19 vaccine. Assay used: immunoSEQ multiplex PCR; TCRdb lists only in-frame clones, some missing. The sample shows 75,000 to 80,000 clones, roughly 90% of them seen only once. On this clone itself: Its target is not known.

The CDR3 runs 15 residues. The germline V gene encodes CDR1 LGHDT and CDR2 YNNKEL (reference sequence). Trimming removed 3 bases from V and 7 bases from J, with 15 bases in between. Findings and limits, study-wide: Unmutated variant regions are reportedly targeted by nearly half of spike-specific TCRs.

V gene TRBV3-1 (or the pseudogene TRBV3-2) combines with J gene TRBJ1-4; tentative D call: TRBD1 (6 bases). This TCR was sampled from an adult who received the AZD1222 COVID-19 vaccine. This specimen consisted of peripheral blood, obtained 28 days after the second AZD1222 dose. The CDR3 is CASSQGGTSSEKLFF. As DNA, the CDR3 is TGTGCCAGCAGCCAGGGAGGGACATCCTCTGAAAAACTGTTTTTT.